Each of the 30 T cell receptor beta chains below was sequenced from the same sample in a study of T-cell memory formation after mild COVID-19 (dated by TCRdb to about 2021). Receptor libraries were prepared by 5' RACE. The data were produced on an Illumina NovaSeq 6000. The raw public reads went through TCRdb reprocessing: fastp at Q25, MiXCR clone calling, in-frame beta chains kept. For every CDR3 protein sequence, its rows merge into one entry that carries the most common genes and DNA. The sample records a few hundred thousand distinct CDR3 sequences, approximately 19% of which are singletons. Around 21% of the sample is held by the ten biggest clonotypes. The sequenced sample was PBMCs or a T cell subset sorted from them (not recorded which). These receptor sequences come from a man in his late teens or twenties who had mild COVID-19 (a few samples of this study predate the infection). The sample titles of this study are shuffled in the database, so cell type and time point are left out; the donor was told from shared clones.

This chain connects TRBV11-2 to TRBJ2-1; 14 bases align to TRBD2. CDR1 SGHAT and CDR2 FQNNGV come from the germline V gene. The V segment lost 4 bases and the J segment 6 bases; nucleotides outside the gene matches: 2. This CDR3 contains 15 residues. The CDR3 DNA reads TGTGCCAGCAGCTGGGGACTAGCGGGGGTCAATGAGCAGTTCTTC. Translation gives CASSWGLAGVNEQFF.

This chain connects TRBV20-1 to TRBJ2-1; 7 bases fit TRBD2. Trimming removed 0 bases from V and 11 bases from J; junction bases left unmatched: 4. There are 12 residues in the CDR3. Germline V gene data show CDR1 as DFQATT and CDR2 as SNEGSKA (reference sequence). The CDR3: CSARDPGTKQFF. The CDR3, as DNA: TGCAGTGCTAGAGATCCCGGGACTAAGCAGTTCTTC.

The chain combines TRBV7-8 with TRBJ2-5; 8 nucleotides line up with TRBD2. CDR3 length: 15 residues. Losses at the gene ends were 5 bases for V and 1 base for J; bases not matched to a gene: 6. Looked up from germline, CDR1 is SGHVS and CDR2 is FQNEAQ. The CDR3 DNA sequence: TGTGCCAGCAGCCCACGCGGGGGGACCCAAGAGACCCAGTACTTC. Its protein product is CASSPRGGTQETQYF.

This chain uses TRBV6-5 with TRBJ2-1; D not resolved. Trimming removed 5 bases at V and 14 bases at J, with 10 bases between. The CDR3 extends over 10 amino acids. Germline CDR1 and CDR2: MNHEY and SVGAGI. The CDR3 coding sequence is TGTGCCAGCAGTCCGGAACACAAGTTCTTC. This gives the protein CASSPEHKFF.

This clonotype has a handful of counts. The rearrangement joins TRBV20-1 to TRBJ2-1; 10 bases match TRBD2. Germline CDR1 and CDR2: DFQATT and SNEGSKA (reference sequence). The CDR3 consists of 15 residues. The ends lost 4 bases at V and 2 bases at J; junction bases unmatched: 5. This CDR3 reads CSATHGLAAYNEQFF. CDR3 bases: TGCAGTGCTACACACGGACTAGCGGCCTACAATGAGCAGTTCTTC.

The chain carries TRBV5-1 and TRBJ1-3; a weak D match, TRBD1 (6 bases). The germline V gene has CDR1 SGHRS and CDR2 YFSETQ. The CDR3 is 16 residues long. The V and J ends lost 0 bases and 2 bases respectively, with 12 bases between them. As DNA, the CDR3 is TGCGCCAGCAGCTTGGGGGCTACAGGGACTGGAAACACCATATATTTT. As protein: CASSLGATGTGNTIYF. Combining the CDR3 with reference TRBV5-1 and TRBJ1-3 gives the whole variable domain KAGVTQTPRYLIKTRGQQVTLSCSPISGHRSVSWYQQTPGQGLQFLFEYFSETQRNKGNFPGRFSGRQFSNSRSEMNVSTLELGDSALYLCASSLGATGTGNTIYFGEGSWLTVV.

There are a few counts of this clonotype. The chain joins TRBV10-3 to TRBJ2-2; possibly TRBD1 for D (5 bases). Germline V gene sequence: CDR1 ENHRY, CDR2 SYGVKD. V was cut by 0 bases and J by 0 bases, with 8 bases left in between. CDR3 length: 16 amino acids. The CDR3 nucleotides are TGTGCCATCAGTGAGTCGCAGGGATCGAACACCGGGGAGCTGTTTTTT. Translation gives CAISESQGSNTGELFF.

The J gene is TRBJ1-3, the V gene TRBV7-6, with D possibly being TRBD1 (5 bases). Per germline, CDR1 SGHVS and CDR2 FNYEAQ. The CDR3 is 17 residues long. Between the trimmed V and J ends, which lost 5 bases and 0 bases, there was a span of 17 bases. The CDR3 loop reads CASSRNNRGASGNTIYF. The CDR3 nucleotides are TGTGCCAGCAGCCGAAACAACCGCGGGGCCTCTGGAAACACCATATATTTT.

The J gene is TRBJ2-1, the V gene TRBV5-1; maybe TRBD2 (6 bases). The V gene lost 4 bases and the J gene lost 3 bases, with 14 bases spanning the gap. Germline CDR1 reads SGHRS; CDR2 reads YFSETQ. CDR3 size: 15 residues. The CDR3 sequence is CASSRRLVSYNEQFF. CDR3 in DNA: TGCGCCAGCAGCCGGCGACTAGTGAGCTACAATGAGCAGTTCTTC.

The CDR3 DNA follows: TGTGCCAGCTCACCCGTCCTTCTCCATGAGCAGTTCTTC. It codes for CASSPVLLHEQFF. The chain links TRBV18 to TRBJ2-1; D remains ambiguous. The CDR3 runs to 13 residues. V lost 3 bases and J lost 8, with 11 bases in between. The V gene's germline CDR1 is KGHSH and CDR2 LQKENI.

This clonotype was recorded many times. The chain joins TRBV5-1 to TRBJ2-1, with D hard to call. CDR1 and CDR2 from the germline V gene are SGHRS and YFSETQ. Between the trimmed V and J ends, which lost 0 bases and 3 bases, there was a span of 7 bases. The CDR3 runs to 14 residues. This chain's CDR3 is CASSLGLSYNEQFF. The CDR3 DNA is TGCGCCAGCAGCTTGGGTTTAAGCTACAATGAGCAGTTCTTC. The entire variable domain, with the rest obtained from reference TRBV5-1 and TRBJ2-1, is as follows: KAGVTQTPRYLIKTRGQQVTLSCSPISGHRSVSWYQQTPGQGLQFLFEYFSETQRNKGNFPGRFSGRQFSNSRSEMNVSTLELGDSALYLCASSLGLSYNEQFFGPGTRLTVL.

The chain recombines TRBV7-3 with TRBJ2-3; TRBD1 or TRBD2 may be the D gene (5 bases each). V lost 3 bases and J 1 base, leaving 11 bases between the germline ends. Germline lookup yields CDR1 SGHTA and CDR2 FQGTGA. This CDR3 spans 15 amino acids. The CDR3 here is CASSFIRGGTDTQYF. The CDR3 coding sequence is TGTGCCAGCAGCTTCATTCGGGGCGGCACAGATACGCAGTATTTT.

V gene TRBV18 combines with J gene TRBJ1-2; 7 nucleotides match TRBD1. CDR1 and CDR2 (germline): KGHSH, LQKENI. V was pared by 0 bases and J by 4 bases, with 2 bases of the junction left unmatched. This CDR3 spans 14 amino acids. The CDR3 DNA is TGTGCCAGCTCACCACCGGCAGGGGGCTATGGCTACACCTTC. This translates into CASSPPAGGYGYTF.

There are a few counts of this clonotype. The chain joins TRBV12-3 or TRBV12-4 to TRBJ1-1, with 8 bases fitting TRBD1. The CDR3 runs 15 residues. V gave up 6 bases and J gave up 6 bases; unmatched junction bases: 12. The CDR3 loop reads CASRGPKTGAAEAFF. As DNA, the CDR3 is TGTGCCAGCAGAGGCCCTAAGACAGGGGCCGCTGAAGCTTTCTTT.

This clonotype came up a few times. J is TRBJ2-3 and V is TRBV2; 10 bases are a match to TRBD1. Germline CDR1 reads SNHLY; CDR2 reads FYNNEI. J was trimmed by 6 bases and V by 4 bases; bases with no gene match: 4. The CDR3 has 14 amino acids. CDR3: CASSAGQGRDTQYF. CDR3 DNA: TGTGCCAGCAGTGCGGGACAGGGGAGGGATACGCAGTATTTT.

This CDR3 reads CASRGAGDNSPLHF. The CDR3 coding sequence is TGTGCCAGCAGAGGGGCCGGGGATAATTCACCCCTCCACTTT. The chain recombines TRBV13 with TRBJ1-6; possible D gene TRBD1, 5 bases. The germline CDR1 and CDR2 sequences are PRHDT and FYEKMQ (reference sequence). V was pared by 6 bases and J by 5 bases, with 11 bases between. The CDR3 is made up of 14 amino acids. Drawing the rest from reference TRBV13 and TRBJ1-6, the complete variable domain is AAGVIQSPRHLIKEKRETATLKCYPIPRHDTVYWYQQGPGQDPQFLISFYEKMQSDKGSIPDRFSAQQFSDYHSELNMSSLELGDSALYFCASRGAGDNSPLHFGNGTRLTVT.

The chain has TRBV6-2 or TRBV6-3 and TRBJ2-2; no definite D call. This CDR3 comprises 12 residues. V was pared by 2 bases and J by 6 bases, with 4 bases between. CDR1 is MNHEY and CDR2 is SVGEGT in the germline V gene. The CDR3 sequence is CASSYGAGELFF. The CDR3 DNA reads as TGTGCCAGCAGTTACGGGGCCGGGGAGCTGTTTTTT.

This clonotype was recorded a few times. The V call is TRBV29-1, the J call TRBJ2-7; TRBD1 matches 9 bases. Germline V lookup: CDR1 SQVTM, CDR2 ANQGSEA. V lost 6 bases, J lost 5 bases, and 8 bases stayed unmatched. CDR3 length equals 13 residues. The CDR3 region has the DNA TGCAGCGTCGATGGGACAGGGAGAAACGAGCAGTACTTC. This translates into CSVDGTGRNEQYF.

The chain recombines TRBV5-1 with TRBJ1-1, with D perhaps matching TRBD1 (5 bases). Germline CDR1 and CDR2: SGHRS and YFSETQ. V was shortened by 2 bases and J by 1 base, with 12 bases between the two germline ends. The CDR3 has 15 amino acids. DNA for the CDR3: TGCGCCAGCAGCTTCCAGGGCGGTAGGAACACTGAAGCTTTCTTT. Translated: CASSFQGGRNTEAFF.

This clonotype turned up a few times. The V call is TRBV4-3, the J call TRBJ2-5; tentatively, D is TRBD1 (5 bases). The germline CDR1 and CDR2 sequences are LGHNA and YSLEER. Trimming stripped 1 base from V and 1 base from J, with 7 bases between. The length of the CDR3 is 14 residues. CDR3 DNA: TGCGCCAGCAGCCAAGTAGGGGTCCAAGAGACCCAGTACTTC. It specifies CASSQVGVQETQYF.

This chain uses TRBV20-1 with TRBJ2-7; D is unresolved. This CDR3 is 14 amino acids long. V lost 2 bases and J 4 bases, leaving 15 bases between the germline ends. Germline V gene sequence: CDR1 DFQATT, CDR2 SNEGSKA (reference sequence). The CDR3 loop reads CSARWAAHSYEQYF. The CDR3 DNA sequence: TGCAGTGCTAGATGGGCGGCTCACAGTTACGAGCAGTACTTC.

This clonotype was seen repeatedly, ten times or more. This chain uses TRBV6-2 or TRBV6-3 with TRBJ2-1; the D gene could be TRBD1 or TRBD2 (6 bases each). The CDR3 is made up of 16 amino acids. Germline CDR1 and CDR2: MNHEY and SVGEGT. The V gene lost 7 bases and the J gene lost 0 bases, with 16 bases spanning the gap. The CDR3 DNA follows: TGTGCCAGCATTAGTGGGGGGCTTTACTCCTACAATGAGCAGTTCTTC. It translates to CASISGGLYSYNEQFF.

The sample holds a few counts of this clonotype. The rearrangement joins TRBV15 to TRBJ1-2; perhaps TRBD1 as D (5 bases). CDR1 LNHNV and CDR2 YYDKDF come from the germline V gene (reference sequence). CDR3 length equals 12 residues. V was cut by 8 bases and J by 5 bases, with 12 bases left in between. CDR3 in amino acids: CATLDRRYGYTF. In DNA form, the CDR3 reads TGTGCCACCCTAGACAGAAGATATGGCTACACCTTC.

The rearrangement uses TRBV29-1 and TRBJ2-2; D remains unclear. Trimming removed 4 bases from V and 2 bases from J, with 11 bases in between. CDR1 is SQVTM, CDR2 ANQGSEA, per germline. CDR3 length: 14 residues. In nucleotides, the CDR3 is TGCAGCGTTGGAGAGGCCGGAAACACCGGGGAGCTGTTTTTT. Protein sequence: CSVGEAGNTGELFF.

The chain combines TRBV15 with TRBJ1-6, with D maybe TRBD1 (5 bases). The V gene's germline CDR1 is LNHNV and CDR2 YYDKDF (reference sequence). The CDR3 runs 15 residues. The ends were cut back, 2 bases at V and 7 bases at J, with 12 bases in the middle. The CDR3 region is CATSRPDSLNSPLHF. For the CDR3, the DNA is TGTGCCACCAGCAGACCCGACAGTTTGAATTCACCCCTCCACTTT.

This clonotype was counted only a few times. This chain uses TRBV4-2 with TRBJ1-1; D is perhaps TRBD1 (5 bases). Germline lookup yields CDR1 LGHNA and CDR2 YNFKEQ. Trimming took 1 base from V and 3 from J, leaving 9 bases between them. The CDR3 is 14 residues long. DNA for the CDR3: TGTGCCAGCAGCCAAGGGGTGGGGGACACTGAAGCTTTCTTT. Residues: CASSQGVGDTEAFF.

There are a few counts of this clonotype. The chain combines TRBV7-8 with TRBJ2-5, with a weak D call TRBD2 (7 bases). The CDR3 consists of 15 residues. V was cut by 2 bases and J by 5 bases, with 15 bases left in between. Germline V gene sequence: CDR1 SGHVS, CDR2 FQNEAQ. This CDR3 reads CASSLRLGGGETQYF. CDR3 DNA: TGTGCCAGCAGCTTAAGGCTAGGGGGAGGGGAGACCCAGTACTTC. Complete variable domain (other parts from reference TRBV7-8 and TRBJ2-5): GAGVSQSPRYKVAKRGQDVALRCDPISGHVSLFWYQQALGQGPEFLTYFQNEAQLDKSGLPSDRFFAERPEGSVSTLKIQRTQQEDSAVYLCASSLRLGGGETQYFGPGTRLLVL.

This clonotype came up once. This rearrangement joins TRBV7-9 to TRBJ1-2, with D perhaps matching TRBD1 (5 bases). The ends were cut back, 5 bases at V and 5 bases at J, with 15 bases in the middle. CDR1 is SEHNR and CDR2 is FQNEAQ in the germline V gene (reference sequence). The CDR3 is 14 residues long. The CDR3 loop is CASSPIDSDYGYTF. DNA for the CDR3: TGTGCCAGCAGCCCGATAGACAGCGATTATGGCTACACCTTC.

This clonotype was detected only once. The V call is TRBV7-9, the J call TRBJ1-6, with 9 bases identical to TRBD1. The CDR3 loop spans 15 amino acids. Losses at the gene ends were 3 bases for V and 8 bases for J; bases not matched to a gene: 5. Germline assignment: CDR1 SEHNR and CDR2 FQNEAQ (reference sequence). As DNA, the CDR3 is TGTGCCAGCAGCTTCGACAGGGGGTATGATTCACCCCTCCACTTT. This translates into CASSFDRGYDSPLHF.

This clonotype was observed a handful of times. The V and J genes are TRBV7-9 and TRBJ2-1; D is uncertain. Trimming shortened V by 1 base and J by 8 bases, and 6 bases separated the two germline ends. Germline V gene data show CDR1 as SEHNR and CDR2 as FQNEAQ (reference sequence). This CDR3 contains 12 residues. Here the CDR3 reads CASSLGVYEQFF. In DNA form, the CDR3 reads TGTGCCAGCAGCTTAGGGGTTTATGAGCAGTTCTTC.